The rows below give T cell receptor beta chains drawn from one sample of a study of blood T cells in healthy people across ages. One entry per CDR3 protein results from TCRdb running MiXCR on the 5' RACE reads. The profile shows roughly 700,000 distinct CDR3 sequences, about 52% of them singletons. The specimen sequenced was blood. The origin of the receptors is a woman aged 55-70 years in good health. The CDR3 runs from the conserved cysteine through the conserved F or W. Fields, in order: V gene, D gene, clone size, J gene, CDR3 protein, CDR3 DNA. D genes are given only for firm matches. Rows give clone size only sometimes, using once, few, many, or a class for an expanded clone.

>TRBV7-2|NA|once|TRBJ2-7
CASGLSGGRLSYEQYF
TGTGCCAGCGGCTTATCCGGGGGACGTCTCTCGTACGAGCAGTACTTC
>TRBV12-3/TRBV12-4|NA|few|TRBJ2-3
CASSPTSLTDTQYF
TGTGCCAGCAGTCCCACTAGCCTCACAGATACGCAGTATTTT
>TRBV12-3/TRBV12-4|TRBD2|few|TRBJ2-3
CASSSGLAEGGDTQYF
TGTGCCAGCAGTTCCGGACTAGCGGAAGGGGGGGATACGCAGTATTTT
>TRBV3-1|NA|few|TRBJ2-1
CASSQIDEQFF
TGTGCCAGCAGCCAAATTGATGAGCAGTTCTTC
>TRBV3-1|TRBD1|few|TRBJ1-1
CASSPRDRGRNTEAFF
TGTGCCAGCAGCCCCCGGGACAGGGGGAGGAACACTGAAGCTTTCTTT
>TRBV29-1|NA|NA|TRBJ2-6
CSVDSAGANVLTF
TGCAGCGTTGACTCAGCTGGGGCCAACGTCCTGACTTTC
>TRBV20-1|NA|NA|TRBJ2-7
CSAREAPGTYEQYF
TGCAGTGCTAGAGAGGCTCCAGGGACCTACGAGCAGTACTTC
>TRBV29-1|NA|NA|TRBJ2-1
CSVGSGLTEQFF
TGCAGCGTTGGCTCTGGACTCACCGAGCAGTTCTTC
>TRBV27|NA|NA|TRBJ2-5
CASSPTRGLGTQYF
TGTGCCAGCAGTCCCACGAGGGGTTTGGGGACCCAGTACTTC
>TRBV7-2|TRBD1|few|TRBJ2-5
CASSPGTGPGWETQYF
TGTGCCAGCAGCCCAGGGACAGGGCCAGGATGGGAGACCCAGTACTTC